This entry lists 15 T cell receptor beta chains sequenced from one sample in a study of blood T cell repertoires in COVID-19. Repertoires were generated with immunoSEQ multiplex PCR, while TCRdb's copy carries only in-frame clones and drops some. The table shows some 270,000 clones, with around 90% occurring only once. Sample: PBMCs or T cells enriched from blood (not recorded which). The receptor set was obtained from a young woman with acute COVID-19.

The rearrangement uses TRBV6-5 and TRBJ2-1; the match to TRBD1 covers 7 bases. From germline, CDR1 is MNHEY and CDR2 SVGAGI. This CDR3 spans 15 amino acids. The V segment lost 2 bases and the J segment 0 bases; nucleotides outside the gene matches: 1. Here the CDR3 reads CASSYRGPSYNEQFF. The CDR3 coding sequence is TGTGCCAGCAGTTACAGGGGGCCCTCCTACAATGAGCAGTTCTTC.

The chain couples TRBV5-3 to TRBJ2-3, with TRBD2 matching 12 bases. TRBV5-3 qualifies as an ORF whose function is uncertain. This CDR3 is built from 15 residues. Losses at the gene ends were 0 bases for V and 6 bases for J; bases not matched to a gene: 2. CDR3 sequence reads: CARSLGLAGEDTQYF. The CDR3 DNA reads TGTGCCAGAAGCTTGGGACTAGCGGGAGAGGATACGCAGTATTTT.

V and J are TRBV7-2 and TRBJ2-1; the match to TRBD2 covers 7 bases. Germline values: CDR1 SGHTA, CDR2 FQGNSA. This CDR3 region has 16 residues. V was pared by 1 base and J by 5 bases, with 8 bases of the junction left unmatched. In DNA form, the CDR3 reads TGTGCCAGCAGCTTAGTGGGGGGGTATCTGGACAATGAGCAGTTCTTC. Protein product: CASSLVGGYLDNEQFF.

This chain uses TRBV6-5 with TRBJ1-5; TRBD1 might be the D (5 bases). Germline-derived CDR1 and CDR2 are MNHEY and SVGAGI. This CDR3 has 14 amino acids. V gave up 6 bases and J gave up 3 bases, with 12 bases separating them. In DNA form, the CDR3 reads TGTGCCAGCAGCCAGGGTCGGGTCAATCAGCCCCAGCATTTT. This sequence encodes CASSQGRVNQPQHF.

This clone appeared once. The V call is TRBV5-1, the J call TRBJ2-3, with D unclear. Trimming shortened V by 3 bases and J by 3 bases, and 8 bases separated the two germline ends. CDR1 and CDR2 from the germline V gene are SGHRS and YFSETQ. CDR3 length equals 13 residues. The CDR3, as DNA: TGCGCCAGCAGCTCAGAAAGAACAGATACGCAGTATTTT. Translated: CASSSERTDTQYF.

The chain carries TRBV27 and TRBJ2-5; 13 bases agree with TRBD2. V lost 6 bases, J lost 5 bases, and 9 bases stayed unmatched. The CDR3 totals 16 residues. Germline V CDR1 and CDR2: MNHEY, SMNVEV (reference sequence). CDR3 protein: CASSLRLAGGQETQYF. The CDR3 DNA sequence: TGTGCCAGCAGCCTGAGACTAGCGGGAGGTCAGGAGACCCAGTACTTC.

V and J are TRBV5-4 and TRBJ1-1; 7 bases match TRBD1. Germline V gives CDR1 SGHNT, CDR2 YYREEE (reference sequence). J lost 4 bases, V lost 1 base, and 4 bases had no gene match. The CDR3 runs 14 residues. CDR3 bases: TGTGCCAGCAGCTTGATTTCAGGGGGCACTGAAGCTTTCTTT. Its translation: CASSLISGGTEAFF.

V is TRBV28 and J is TRBJ1-5; 8 positions agree with TRBD1. CDR1 and CDR2 (germline): MDHEN, SYDVKM. CDR3 length equals 16 residues. V was pared by 3 bases and J by 1 base, with 5 bases of the junction left unmatched. The CDR3 loop is CASSFPRQGSNQPQHF. The CDR3 DNA reads TGTGCCAGCAGTTTCCCCCGACAGGGGAGCAATCAGCCCCAGCATTTT.

The chain joins TRBV28 to TRBJ1-3; no clear D gene. Germline V gives CDR1 MDHEN, CDR2 SYDVKM. The CDR3 totals 14 residues. The V gene lost 1 base and the J gene lost 5 bases, with 9 bases spanning the gap. The CDR3 protein is CASSLFDTRNTIYF. The CDR3 nucleotides read TGTGCCAGCAGTTTATTCGACACCAGAAACACCATATATTTT.

J is TRBJ1-3 and V is TRBV12-3 or TRBV12-4, with 8 bases aligning to TRBD1. The J segment lost 10 bases and the V segment lost 2 bases, leaving 1 base of the junction unmatched. CDR3 length: 12 residues. Here the CDR3 DNA reads TGTGCCAGCAGTTTACAGGGGGCTACCATATATTTT. Amino acids: CASSLQGATIYF.

This chain links TRBV2 with TRBJ1-1; D unclear. Germline V lookup: CDR1 SNHLY, CDR2 FYNNEI. This CDR3 region has 12 residues. V lost 0 bases to trimming and J lost 10 bases, with 9 bases between them. The CDR3 nucleotides are TGTGCCAGCAGTGAAGCAGGGAGTGGAGCTTTCTTT. Amino acids: CASSEAGSGAFF.

The chain couples TRBV7-9 to TRBJ1-2; unclear D gene. With 2 bases removed from V and 3 bases from J, the gap between germline ends came to 7 bases. The CDR3 runs 13 residues. Per the germline V gene, CDR1 is SEHNR and CDR2 is FQNEAQ (reference sequence). The CDR3 here is CASSLSGYYGYTF. CDR3 DNA sequence: TGTGCCAGCAGCTTATCAGGCTACTATGGCTACACCTTC.

The V call is TRBV7-9, the J call TRBJ2-1; a possible D gene is TRBD2 (5 bases). The germline CDR1 and CDR2 sequences are SEHNR and FQNEAQ (reference sequence). This CDR3 spans 17 amino acids. Trimming removed 6 bases at V and 0 bases at J, with 18 bases between. The CDR3 nucleotides are TGTGCCAGCAGTTTTGAGAGCGGTCCAAGCTCCTACAATGAGCAGTTCTTC. This encodes CASSFESGPSSYNEQFF. The full variable domain, in which reference TRBV7-9 and TRBJ2-1 provide the parts outside the CDR3, is DTGVSQNPRHKITKRGQNVTFRCDPISEHNRLYWYRQTLGQGPEFLTYFQNEAQLEKSRLLSDRFSAERPKGSFSTLEIQRTEQGDSAMYLCASSFESGPSSYNEQFFGPGTRLTVL.

The chain is built from TRBV10-2 and TRBJ1-1, with a tentative D call TRBD1 (6 bases). The germline V and J ends were trimmed by 6 bases and 7 bases, with 9 bases remaining between them. Germline V gene sequence: CDR1 WSHSY, CDR2 SAAADI. The CDR3 consists of 11 residues. The CDR3 region is CASRVQGEAFF. In DNA, the CDR3 is TGCGCCAGCAGGGTACAGGGTGAAGCTTTCTTT.

DNA of the CDR3: TGTGCCAGCAGCCAAGAGGGGGGGACAGGCTATGGCTACACCTTC. Protein product: CASSQEGGTGYGYTF. The chain is built from TRBV3-1 (or the pseudogene TRBV3-2) and TRBJ1-2; 8 bases map to TRBD1. V gave up 0 bases and J gave up 4 bases; unmatched junction bases: 4. There are 15 residues in the CDR3. Germline V gene lookup returns CDR1 LGHDT and CDR2 YNNKEL (reference sequence).